These T cell receptor beta chains were read from a single sample in a study of OX40 agonist ivuxolimab in advanced cancers. TCRdb's table, derived via immunoSEQ multiplex PCR, lists solely in-frame clones and lacks some. The profile covers fewer than 95,000 clones, with around nine tenths appearing a single time and 0.43% taken by the ten largest. The sample here was CD4+ or CD8+ T cells sorted from blood, taken in a trial of the OX40 agonist ivuxolimab. The receptors were sampled from an adult with an advanced solid tumor such as melanoma, head and neck, liver or kidney cancer. The conserved cysteine and the conserved F or W are not part of the CDR3 here. Size is omitted from some rows. Given values are once, few, many or a class for expanded clones.

.	TRBV28	ASSPSRQISNQPQH
few	TRBV7-3	ASSLGFSGANVLT
.	TRBV7-7	ASSPLGGQPSGQY
.	TRBV6-1	ASSVSGRLYEQY
.	TRBV19	ASSLYGQETQY
.	TRBV7-3	ASSSHGGVAKNIQY
.	TRBV11-3	ASGSRGGTDTQY
.	TRBV5-6	ASSLKGTGREKLF
.	TRBV5-1	ASREGNGYT
.	TRBV6-6	ASSLAGGLTGELF
few	TRBV11-2	ASSLGRGDYEQY
.	TRBV28	ASSPGGGQETQY
.	TRBV11-2	ASSFERRDRQETQY
.	TRBV5-1	ASSLRLAGGGDTQY
.	TRBV29-1	SVVLQDDQPQH
.	TRBV21-1	ASSKVIRGKQETQY
.	TRBV5-1	ASSLGQQMNTEAF
.	TRBV18	ASSPGTPDTEAF
.	TRBV5-1	ASSWGSAETQY
.	TRBV18	ASSPEGYEQY
.	TRBV7-7	ASSVAGGNGEQF
.	TRBV5-1	ASSSTGTSGDNEQF
.	TRBV5-4	ASSFQAGRHTEAF
.	TRBV7-2	ASSLSTLYNEQF
.	TRBV5-1	ASSLEREGEAF
.	TRBV19	ASSPQGSAWYGYT
.	TRBV29-1	SVAPTSGKLF
.	TRBV21-1	ASSESLSLLVDNEKLF
.	TRBV2	ASSDTTYGYT
once	TRBV6-5	ASLPGWGAEGYT
.	TRBV7-9	ASSPGPGQRDEQY
.	TRBV5-4	ASSLRTSGSTGELF
.	TRBV19	ASTAGAGQINQPQH
once	TRBV5-4	ASSSGGSAYEQY
.	TRBV11-2	ASSLSGITYNEQF
.	TRBV6-5	ASSYKTSGTRRGQF
.	TRBV19	ASSPAGSYNEQF
once	TRBV1	TSSQDGRWAGEGLVETQY
.	TRBV18	ASSPMSGLPNVEQF
.	TRBV7-9	ASSGIAGRQY
.	TRBV30	AWSRDRNQPQH
.	TRBV28	ASSLRPLGYGYT
.	TRBV7-7	ASSLGLGGSTDTQY
.	TRBV5-1	ASSSDTLGTGELF
.	TRBV6-1	ASSERTPSSYNSPLH
.	TRBV5-4	ASSLWGLQGIADTQY
few	TRBV19	ASSMVANQPQH
few	TRBV27	ASSPMIRTGSTDTQY
.	TRBV6-6	ASSPTGVGANVLT
.	TRBV11-3	ASSFETGYSGNTIY